This TCR beta chain derives from a study of PD-1 blockade in classical Hodgkin lymphoma. Every patient was affected by relapse after autologous stem cell transplantation, while exposure to brentuximab vedotin was not uniform. Germline CDR1 is ENHRY and CDR2 is SYGVKD. V was pared by 8 bases and J by 4 bases, with 7 bases of the junction left unmatched. CDR3 length equals 13 residues. Here immunoSEQ multiplex PCR was the method, and the copy in TCRdb shows in-frame clones only, minus some. The data show about 97,000 clones, over 80% seen once. Study outcomes and limitations: Whoever responded completely had baseline diversity much like that seen in newly diagnosed patients. Patients with an early start, nivolumab under 1 year after ASCT, were excluded.

Comment on this clone: Its antigen is currently unknown.

The chain couples TRBV10-3 to TRBJ1-2; 7 positions agree with TRBD1. This TCR derives from a human donor with classical Hodgkin lymphoma. The sample was peripheral blood mononuclear cells (PBMCs), taken at baseline. The CDR3 bases are TGTGCCATCCGAACAGGGGAGTCCTATGGCTACACCTTC. It encodes CAIRTGESYGYTF.